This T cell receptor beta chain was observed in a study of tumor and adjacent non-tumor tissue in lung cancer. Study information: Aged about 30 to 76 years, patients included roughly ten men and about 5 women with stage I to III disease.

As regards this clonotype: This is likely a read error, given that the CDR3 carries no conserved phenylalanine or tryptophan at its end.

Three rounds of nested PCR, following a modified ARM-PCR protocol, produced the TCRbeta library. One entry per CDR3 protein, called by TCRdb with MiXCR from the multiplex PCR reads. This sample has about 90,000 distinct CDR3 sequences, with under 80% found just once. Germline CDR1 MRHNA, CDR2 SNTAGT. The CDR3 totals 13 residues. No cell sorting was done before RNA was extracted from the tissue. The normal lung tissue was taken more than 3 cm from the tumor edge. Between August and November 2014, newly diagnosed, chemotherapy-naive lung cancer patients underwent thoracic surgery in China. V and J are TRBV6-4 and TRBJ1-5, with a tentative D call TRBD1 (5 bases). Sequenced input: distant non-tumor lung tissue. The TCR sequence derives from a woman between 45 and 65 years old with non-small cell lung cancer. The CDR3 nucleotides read TGTGCCAGCAGTGACGGGGGGAATCAGCTCCAGCATTAT. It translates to CASSDGGNQLQHY.